A selection of T cell receptor beta chains follows, all from one sample in a study of blood T cells in healthy people across ages. TCRdb independently ran MiXCR on the 5' RACE reads; one entry per CDR3 protein. Altogether 650,000 to 1,000,000 distinct CDR3 sequences are present, about 45% being singletons, with the ten largest covering about a sixth. The sequencing input was blood. The receptors originated from a man older than 75 in good health. CDR3s include the opening cysteine and the closing phenylalanine or tryptophan. A D gene is named only where the DNA matches it firmly. The size of a clone is reported for some rows only, either as once, few or many, or as a class for expanded clones.

>-|-|TRBV7-9|TRBJ1-4
CASSPPPTNEKLFF
TGTGCCAGCAGCCCTCCGCCAACTAATGAAAAACTGTTTTTT
>few|-|TRBV20-1|TRBJ2-6
CSAWTSGANVLTF
TGCAGTGCTTGGACATCCGGGGCCAACGTCCTGACTTTC
>-|-|TRBV21-1|TRBJ2-7
CASSNSASGKNSYEQYF
TGTGCCAGCAGCAATTCGGCTAGCGGAAAAAACTCCTACGAGCAGTACTTC
>many|TRBD1|TRBV20-1|TRBJ1-2
CSATTGKNGYTF
TGCAGTGCTACGACAGGGAAAAATGGCTACACCTTC
>few|-|TRBV28|TRBJ2-7
CASSPRSIHEQYF
TGTGCCAGCAGCCCCCGGTCCATCCACGAGCAGTACTTC
>few|TRBD1|TRBV24-1|TRBJ2-7
CATSDLSYRGPPYEQYF
TGTGCCACCAGTGATTTGAGTTACAGGGGCCCTCCCTACGAGCAGTACTTC
>few|-|TRBV24-1|TRBJ2-1
CATSDRSTGHNEQFF
TGTGCCACCAGTGATCGCAGTACAGGTCATAATGAGCAGTTCTTC
>-|-|TRBV5-1|TRBJ2-2
CAKMGDRGLNTGELFF
TGCGCCAAAATGGGTGATCGGGGGCTGAACACCGGGGAGCTGTTTTTT
>few|TRBD2|TRBV29-1|TRBJ2-5
CSVGKRERINEQYF
TGCAGCGTTGGCAAGCGGGAGAGAATCAATGAGCAGTACTTC
>few|TRBD2|TRBV7-9|TRBJ2-7
CASSLGGTTYEQYF
TGTGCCAGCAGCTTAGGAGGGACTACCTACGAGCAGTACTTC
>many|-|TRBV28|TRBJ1-6
CASSLWPNSPLHF
TGTGCCAGCAGTTTATGGCCGAATTCACCCCTCCACTTT
>few|TRBD2|TRBV29-1|TRBJ2-5
CSVVTSGTYNEQYF
TGCAGCGTTGTTACTAGCGGGACTTACAATGAGCAGTACTTC
>-|-|TRBV7-3|TRBJ2-1
CASSLMGGPYNEQFF
TGTGCCAGCAGCTTAATGGGGGGACCCTACAATGAGCAGTTCTTC
>few|-|TRBV11-3|TRBJ2-5
CASSLWGKETQYF
TGTGCCAGCAGCTTATGGGGGAAAGAGACCCAGTACTTC
>-|-|TRBV6-1|TRBJ1-1
CASSMTRGNTEAFF
TGTGCCAGCAGTATGACCAGGGGGAACACTGAAGCTTTCTTT
>-|-|TRBV10-1|TRBJ2-5
CASSTAGLETQYF
TGCGCCAGCAGTACAGCAGGGTTGGAGACCCAGTACTTC
>many|TRBD2|TRBV7-2|TRBJ2-7
CASSPGSGSSYEQYF
TGTGCCAGCAGCCCGGGTAGCGGGAGCTCCTACGAGCAGTACTTC
>-|TRBD1|TRBV7-3|TRBJ2-2
CASSRGTRGTGELFF
TGTGCCAGCTCCAGGGGGACGAGAGGCACCGGGGAGCTGTTTTTT
>-|-|TRBV25-1|TRBJ2-1
CASSTHRPGADSSYNEQFF
TGTGCCAGCAGTACCCACAGACCCGGGGCTGACAGCTCCTACAATGAGCAGTTCTTC
>many|TRBD1|TRBV6-2/TRBV6-3|TRBJ2-5
CASQTGTGKETQYF
TGTGCCAGCCAAACCGGGACAGGGAAGGAGACCCAGTACTTC
>-|-|TRBV2|TRBJ1-5
CASSDPRGSGQPQHF
TGTGCCAGCAGTGACCCACGTGGTAGTGGGCAGCCCCAGCATTTT
>-|-|TRBV7-8|TRBJ2-1
CASSLGPSLGNEQFF
TGTGCCAGCAGCTTAGGCCCTAGTCTCGGCAATGAGCAGTTCTTC
>-|TRBD1|TRBV6-6|TRBJ2-7
CASRGQGDSSYEQYF
TGTGCCAGCAGGGGACAGGGGGATAGCTCCTACGAGCAGTACTTC
>few|-|TRBV19|TRBJ2-7
CASSRWAGETYEQYF
TGTGCCAGTAGTAGGTGGGCAGGGGAAACCTACGAGCAGTACTTC
>-|-|TRBV28|TRBJ1-1
CASRPRNTEAFF
TGTGCCAGCAGACCTCGTAACACTGAAGCTTTCTTT
>-|-|TRBV5-1|TRBJ1-1
CASSAVTQGTEAFF
TGCGCCAGCAGCGCAGTGACTCAGGGGACTGAAGCTTTCTTT